This is a list of T cell receptor beta chains from one sample in a study of CD4 T cells in relation to SARS-CoV-2 and coronaviruses. Measured with immunoSEQ multiplex PCR; TCRdb has only the in-frame clones, and not every one. This sample has about 65,000 clones, with about 87% found just once. Sample: memory CD4+ T cells from PBMCs. The receptors stem from a human donor in good health. CDR3s include the opening cysteine and the closing phenylalanine or tryptophan. A D gene is named only where the DNA matches it firmly. The size field is filled for only some rows; it gives once, few, many or a size class.

d_gene,abundance,j_gene,v_gene,CDR3aa,CDR3nt
NA,NA,TRBJ2-2,TRBV19,CASSSGDANTGELFF,TGTGCCAGTAGCTCTGGGGACGCGAACACCGGGGAGCTGTTTTTT
NA,NA,TRBJ1-4,TRBV28,CASSPRTATTNEKLFF,TGTGCCAGCAGCCCGCGGACAGCCACAACTAATGAAAAACTGTTTTTT
NA,NA,TRBJ1-5,TRBV21-1,CASSKVTRYNQPQHF,TGTGCCAGCAGCAAAGTAACCAGGTACAATCAGCCCCAGCATTTT
NA,NA,TRBJ1-5,TRBV28,CASSLRARGAQHF,TGTGCCAGCAGTTTAAGGGCTCGGGGGGCCCAGCATTTT
NA,once,TRBJ2-7,TRBV27,CASRSDSLYSYEQYF,TGTGCCAGCCGTTCAGACAGTTTATACTCCTACGAGCAGTACTTC
TRBD2,NA,TRBJ2-1,TRBV2,CASSDRRGGPYNEQFF,TGTGCCAGCAGTGACCGCCGGGGGGGCCCCTACAATGAGCAGTTCTTC
TRBD1,NA,TRBJ2-5,TRBV2,CASTGTGKETQYF,TGTGCCAGTACCGGGACAGGCAAAGAGACCCAGTACTTC
NA,NA,TRBJ2-2,TRBV7-2,CASSKGFSEGTGELFF,TGTGCCAGCAGCAAAGGGTTTAGCGAAGGGACCGGGGAGCTGTTTTTT
TRBD2,NA,TRBJ2-5,TRBV5-1,CASSFSGAETQYF,TGCGCCAGCAGCTTTAGCGGGGCAGAGACCCAGTACTTC
TRBD1,NA,TRBJ1-1,TRBV5-1,CASSLAGLQGGNTEAFF,TGCGCCAGCAGCTTGGCTGGCCTCCAGGGGGGAAACACTGAAGCTTTCTTT
NA,NA,TRBJ2-7,TRBV7-9,CASSLQVDEQYF,TGTGCCAGCAGCTTACAGGTAGACGAGCAGTACTTC
TRBD1,NA,TRBJ2-7,TRBV5-1,CASSLDRDREQYF,TGCGCCAGCAGCCTAGACCGGGACAGGGAGCAGTACTTC
NA,NA,TRBJ1-1,TRBV14,CASSQYLGQFEAFF,TGTGCCAGCAGCCAGTACCTTGGACAGTTTGAAGCTTTCTTT
NA,NA,TRBJ1-2,TRBV29-1,CSVEEGYGYTF,TGCAGCGTTGAGGAGGGCTATGGCTACACCTTC
TRBD1,NA,TRBJ1-2,TRBV28,CASTAGGVYGYTF,TGTGCCAGCACGGCAGGGGGCGTCTATGGCTACACCTTC
NA,NA,TRBJ2-3,TRBV9,CASSVRTHTDTQYF,TGTGCCAGCAGCGTACGGACCCACACAGATACGCAGTATTTT
NA,NA,TRBJ1-6,TRBV6-5,CASSFDRRSYNSPLHF,TGTGCCAGCAGTTTCGACAGGCGCTCCTATAATTCACCCCTCCACTTT
NA,NA,TRBJ2-7,TRBV27,CASSRKGTEGYEQYF,TGTGCCAGCAGTCGGAAGGGGACGGAGGGCTACGAGCAGTACTTC
TRBD1,NA,TRBJ1-5,TRBV7-8,CASSLLAGTGGRQPQHF,TGTGCCAGCAGCTTACTCGCCGGGACAGGGGGCCGACAGCCCCAGCATTTT
NA,NA,TRBJ1-5,TRBV27,CASSFTGKSNQPQHF,TGTGCCAGCAGTTTTACTGGTAAGAGCAATCAGCCCCAGCATTTT
TRBD2,NA,TRBJ2-4,TRBV5-4,CASSTGLAGEVQYF,TGTGCCAGCAGCACAGGACTAGCGGGGGAGGTTCAGTACTTC
TRBD2,NA,TRBJ2-1,TRBV11-2,CASRVAGRLPYNEQFF,TGTGCCAGCAGGGTAGCGGGGAGGCTCCCTTACAATGAGCAGTTCTTC
NA,once,TRBJ1-5,TRBV28,CASSLGVRGDQHF,TGTGCCAGCAGTTTGGGGGTCCGGGGAGACCAGCATTTT
TRBD2,NA,TRBJ2-7,TRBV18,CASSPRIGVGTSGRYEQYF,TGTGCCAGCTCACCAAGGATAGGGGTCGGGACTAGCGGGAGATACGAGCAGTACTTC
TRBD1,NA,TRBJ2-1,TRBV10-1,CASSGTGGGEQFF,TGCGCCAGCAGTGGCACAGGGGGCGGAGAGCAGTTCTTC
TRBD1,NA,TRBJ1-2,TRBV9,CASSALSTGAGYTF,TGTGCCAGCAGCGCACTATCCACAGGGGCTGGCTACACCTTC
TRBD2,NA,TRBJ2-1,TRBV9,CASSARGEYEQFF,TGTGCCAGCAGTGCTCGGGGGGAGTATGAGCAGTTCTTC
NA,once,TRBJ2-1,TRBV27,CASSPPTGPNEQFF,TGTGCCAGCAGTCCGCCGACGGGTCCAAATGAGCAGTTCTTC
TRBD1,few,TRBJ2-7,TRBV5-1,CASTRDREEQYF,TGCGCCAGCACTAGGGACAGGGAGGAGCAGTACTTC
TRBD1,NA,TRBJ2-5,TRBV7-8,CASNVGGQGETQYF,TGTGCCAGCAACGTCGGGGGACAGGGAGAGACCCAGTACTTC
TRBD1,NA,TRBJ1-4,TRBV7-8,CASSLRTGGEKLFF,TGTGCCAGCAGCTTAAGAACAGGGGGAGAAAAACTGTTTTTT
NA,NA,TRBJ2-3,TRBV9,CASSVDSGSDTQYF,TGTGCCAGCAGCGTAGATTCAGGGTCAGATACGCAGTATTTT
NA,NA,TRBJ1-4,TRBV7-9,CASSRDGSNEKLFF,TGTGCCAGCAGCAGGGACGGGTCTAATGAAAAACTGTTTTTT
TRBD1,NA,TRBJ2-7,TRBV11-3,CASSLGLGTGLPYEQYF,TGTGCCAGCAGCTTAGGGCTCGGGACAGGTTTACCGTACGAGCAGTACTTC
NA,NA,TRBJ2-1,TRBV18,CASSLLGTPNNEQFF,TGTGCCAGCTCGCTGCTCGGGACGCCCAACAATGAGCAGTTCTTC